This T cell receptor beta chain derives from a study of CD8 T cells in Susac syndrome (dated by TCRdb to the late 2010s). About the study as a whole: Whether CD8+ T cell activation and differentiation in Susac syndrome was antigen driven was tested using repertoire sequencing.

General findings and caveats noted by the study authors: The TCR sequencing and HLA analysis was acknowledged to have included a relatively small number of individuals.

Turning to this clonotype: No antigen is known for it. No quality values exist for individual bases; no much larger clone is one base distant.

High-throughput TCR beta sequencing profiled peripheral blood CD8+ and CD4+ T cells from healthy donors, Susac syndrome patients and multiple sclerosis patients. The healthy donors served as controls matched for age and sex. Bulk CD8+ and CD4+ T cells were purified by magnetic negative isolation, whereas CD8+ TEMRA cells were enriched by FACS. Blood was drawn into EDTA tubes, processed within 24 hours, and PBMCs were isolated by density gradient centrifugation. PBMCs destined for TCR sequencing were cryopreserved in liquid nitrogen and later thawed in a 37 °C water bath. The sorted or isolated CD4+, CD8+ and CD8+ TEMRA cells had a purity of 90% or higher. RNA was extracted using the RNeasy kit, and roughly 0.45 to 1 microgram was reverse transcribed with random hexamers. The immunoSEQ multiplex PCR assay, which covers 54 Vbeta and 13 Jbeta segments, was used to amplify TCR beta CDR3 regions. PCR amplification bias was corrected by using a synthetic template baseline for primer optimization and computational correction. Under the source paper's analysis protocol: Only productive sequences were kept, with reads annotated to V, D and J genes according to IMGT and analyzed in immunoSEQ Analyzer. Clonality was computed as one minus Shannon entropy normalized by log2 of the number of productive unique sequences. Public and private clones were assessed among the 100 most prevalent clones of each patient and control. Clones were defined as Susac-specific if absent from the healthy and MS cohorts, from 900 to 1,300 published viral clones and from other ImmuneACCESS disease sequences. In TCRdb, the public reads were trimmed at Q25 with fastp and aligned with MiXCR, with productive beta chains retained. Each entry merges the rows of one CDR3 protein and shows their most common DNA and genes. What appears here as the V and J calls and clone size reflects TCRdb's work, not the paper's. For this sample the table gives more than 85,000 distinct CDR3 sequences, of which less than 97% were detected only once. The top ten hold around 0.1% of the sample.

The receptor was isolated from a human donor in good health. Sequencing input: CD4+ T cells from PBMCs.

CDR3 protein: CSASRIANYGYTF. The sequenced DNA: TGCAGTGCTAGTCGGATAGCTAACTATGGCTACACCTTC. The chain is made from TRBV20-1 and TRBJ1-2; no D segment can be confidently identified. From the germline V gene (reference sequence), CDR1 is DFQATT and CDR2 is SNEGSKA. V and J are truncated by 3 bases and 0 bases respectively, leaving an intervening sequence of 8 bases. The CDR3 contains 13 residues, cysteine and phenylalanine counted. Only CDR3 DNA remains: 39 bases, in frame from the first base.